The 18 T cell receptor beta chains reported below all come from one sample, sequenced in a study of beta chain features in type 1 diabetes. Sequenced material consisted of expressed TCRB transcripts (all of the isolated RNA was reverse transcribed). Clones were read by immunoSEQ multiplex PCR, and TCRdb kept only the in-frame ones, dropping some. This sample has 250,000 or so clones, with about 20% found just once. Study-wide findings and caveats: People with Type 1 diabetes carried modestly yet significantly shorter TCRB CDR3s in all four CD4+ subsets.

No antigen has been identified for these receptors. Sequencing input: naive CD4+ T cells from blood. The receptor source for this set is a woman aged 40-49 years with type 1 diabetes.

This clone was counted between two and nine times. The chain combines TRBV2 with TRBJ2-1; the D gene is possibly TRBD2 (5 bases). V was shortened by 6 bases and J by 9 bases, with 9 bases between the two germline ends. Germline-derived CDR1 and CDR2 are SNHLY and FYNNEI. The CDR3 extends over 11 amino acids. CDR3 sequence reads: CASRLRGEQFF. The CDR3 bases are TGTGCCAGCAGGCTCCGGGGTGAGCAGTTCTTC.

The rearrangement uses TRBV28 and TRBJ2-5; perhaps TRBD1 as D (5 bases). The CDR3 spans 13 residues. The germline V gene has CDR1 MDHEN and CDR2 SYDVKM. Trimming took off 6 bases at V and 1 base at J, with 9 bases between the two ends. In nucleotides, the CDR3 is TGTGCCAGCAGGTCGCAGGGCCAAGAGACCCAGTACTTC. Protein: CASRSQGQETQYF.

The chain uses TRBV9 and TRBJ1-5, with TRBD1 matching 7 bases. Germline assignment: CDR1 SGDLS and CDR2 YYNGEE. This CDR3 spans 14 amino acids. Trimming took 2 bases from V and 7 from J; bases not matched to a gene: 6. This CDR3 reads CASSVGDSRQPQHF. Here the CDR3 DNA reads TGTGCCAGCAGCGTTGGGGACAGCAGGCAGCCCCAGCATTTT.

The chain uses TRBV7-2 and TRBJ2-7; TRBD1 might be the D (6 bases). This CDR3 has 19 amino acids. Deletions cut 5 bases from V and 3 bases from J, with 29 bases between. Germline-derived CDR1 and CDR2 are SGHTA and FQGNSA. CDR3 loop: CASSPREGQGSFSGYEQYF. The CDR3 DNA is TGTGCCAGCAGCCCGCGCGAGGGACAAGGATCCTTTTCGGGCTACGAGCAGTACTTC.

The V call is TRBV7-9, the J call TRBJ1-1; TRBD1 aligns across 7 bases. This CDR3 region has 13 residues. With V trimmed by 4 bases and J by 3 bases, 2 bases remained unmatched. Germline V lookup: CDR1 SEHNR, CDR2 FQNEAQ (reference sequence). The CDR3 loop is CASSSTGYTEAFF. The CDR3 bases are TGTGCCAGCAGCTCGACAGGGTACACTGAAGCTTTCTTT.

This clone has more than one count but fewer than ten. The V gene is TRBV19, the J gene TRBJ1-6; a possible D gene is TRBD1 (5 bases). Looked up from germline, CDR1 is LNHDA and CDR2 is SQIVND (reference sequence). This CDR3 comprises 14 residues. Trimming left V 6 bases short and J 7 bases short, with 13 bases between. The CDR3 here is CASSSGTGNSPLHF. In nucleotides, the CDR3 is TGTGCCAGTAGCAGCGGGACGGGAAATTCACCCCTCCACTTT.

Here the CDR3 DNA reads TGTGCCAGCAGCCAAGGCATGGAGGGCAATCAGCCCCAGCATTTT. Protein sequence: CASSQGMEGNQPQHF. The V call is TRBV16, the J call TRBJ1-5; D gene uncertain. Trimming removed 2 bases at V and 2 bases at J, with 10 bases between. Germline CDR1 is KGHSY and CDR2 is FQNENV. The CDR3 loop spans 15 amino acids.

This chain joins TRBV28 and TRBJ1-4, with a possible D match to TRBD1 (5 bases). Deletions cut 5 bases from V and 5 bases from J, with 15 bases between. CDR1 is MDHEN, CDR2 SYDVKM, per germline. CDR3 length: 15 amino acids. The chain's CDR3 is CASSPRGRGNEKLFF. In DNA, the CDR3 is TGTGCCAGCAGTCCCCGGGGACGGGGGAATGAAAAACTGTTTTTT.

This clone showed up just a few times. This chain links TRBV7-2 with TRBJ2-3; 10 positions match TRBD2. From germline, CDR1 is SGHTA and CDR2 FQGNSA. Trimming took 1 base from V and 3 from J; bases not matched to a gene: 10. CDR3 length: 18 amino acids. The CDR3 sequence: CASSLGLLAGDMTDTQYF. The CDR3 nucleotides are TGTGCCAGCAGCTTAGGGCTGCTAGCGGGAGATATGACAGATACGCAGTATTTT.

The CDR3 reads CASSTGQGLDEQFF. CDR3 coding DNA: TGTGCCAGTAGCACGGGACAGGGTCTCGATGAGCAGTTCTTC. This chain links TRBV19 with TRBJ2-1; 9 nucleotides line up with TRBD1. The CDR3 loop spans 14 amino acids. V shed 6 bases, J shed 8 bases, and the junction held 8 bases outside the gene matches. Looked up from germline, CDR1 is LNHDA and CDR2 is SQIVND (reference sequence).

This clone has more than one count but fewer than ten. This chain uses TRBV11-2 with TRBJ2-5; no clear D. Trimming pared 1 base from V and 0 bases from J, leaving 3 bases between. CDR1 and CDR2 from the germline V gene are SGHAT and FQNNGV. This CDR3 comprises 13 residues. The CDR3 protein is CASSLAYQETQYF. The CDR3 region has the DNA TGTGCCAGCAGCTTAGCGTACCAAGAGACCCAGTACTTC.

The chain carries TRBV18 and TRBJ2-1; 8 bases are shared with TRBD1. This CDR3 spans 15 amino acids. J was trimmed by 6 bases and V by 5 bases; bases with no gene match: 9. Germline V gene lookup returns CDR1 KGHSH and CDR2 LQKENI. Here the CDR3 reads CASSSNGQGVNEQFF. The CDR3 nucleotides are TGTGCCAGCTCATCAAACGGACAGGGAGTCAATGAGCAGTTCTTC.

This clone was picked up a small number of times. V usage is TRBV19 and J usage is TRBJ1-5; D possibly corresponds to TRBD1 (5 bases). Between the trimmed V and J ends, which lost 0 bases and 4 bases, there was a span of 10 bases. The CDR3 runs 15 residues. CDR1 and CDR2 (germline): LNHDA, SQIVND (reference sequence). The CDR3 DNA follows: TGTGCCAGTAGTATAGAAGTGACAGAAAATCAGCCCCAGCATTTT. Its translation: CASSIEVTENQPQHF.

This clone has a handful of counts. This chain links TRBV29-1 with TRBJ1-2, with TRBD1 as a possible D gene (6 bases). The germline V gene encodes CDR1 SQVTM and CDR2 ANQGSEA. V lost 6 bases to trimming and J lost 2 bases, with 10 bases between them. The CDR3 loop spans 12 amino acids. The CDR3 DNA sequence: TGCAGCGTCGCCGACAGGAACTATGGCTACACCTTC. Translating it yields CSVADRNYGYTF.

The J gene is TRBJ1-2, the V gene TRBV20-1; perhaps TRBD1 as D (6 bases). The CDR3 runs to 11 residues. The germline V gene encodes CDR1 DFQATT and CDR2 SNEGSKA (reference sequence). The V and J ends lost 7 bases and 6 bases respectively, with 12 bases between them. The DNA for the CDR3 is TGCAGTGTCCATTCAGGGGATGGCTACACCTTC. Translated: CSVHSGDGYTF.

A few counts support this clone. The chain carries TRBV4-3 and TRBJ2-1, with 7 positions matching TRBD2. J was trimmed by 6 bases and V by 0 bases; bases with no gene match: 8. CDR1 LGHNA and CDR2 YSLEER come from the germline V gene. The CDR3 has 16 amino acids. The CDR3 reads CASSQDLGLAANEQFF. The DNA for the CDR3 is TGCGCCAGCAGCCAAGATCTGGGTCTAGCGGCCAATGAGCAGTTCTTC.

This clone was seen a few times. The rearrangement links TRBV5-8 to TRBJ2-7, with 10 bases fitting TRBD1. Germline V gene lookup returns CDR1 SGHTS and CDR2 YDEGEE. V gave up 2 bases and J gave up 4 bases; unmatched junction bases: 6. The CDR3 spans 15 residues. The CDR3: CASSLSGTGAYEQYF. Written as DNA, the CDR3 is TGTGCCAGCAGCTTATCCGGGACAGGGGCATACGAGCAGTACTTC.

The CDR3 protein is CASSLSVTGANVLTF. As DNA, the CDR3 is TGTGCCAGCTCACTCTCGGTAACTGGGGCCAACGTCCTGACTTTC. The V gene is TRBV18, the J gene TRBJ2-6; D remains unclear. There are 15 residues in the CDR3. Trimming stripped 4 bases from V and 2 bases from J, with 9 bases between. Per germline, CDR1 KGHSH and CDR2 LQKENI. The variable domain in full, with the rest retrieved from reference TRBV18 and TRBJ2-6, is NAGVMQNPRHLVRRRGQEARLRCSPMKGHSHVYWYRQLPEEGLKFMVYLQKENIIDESGMPKERFSAEFPKEGPSILRIQQVVRGDSAAYFCASSLSVTGANVLTFGAGSRLTVL.